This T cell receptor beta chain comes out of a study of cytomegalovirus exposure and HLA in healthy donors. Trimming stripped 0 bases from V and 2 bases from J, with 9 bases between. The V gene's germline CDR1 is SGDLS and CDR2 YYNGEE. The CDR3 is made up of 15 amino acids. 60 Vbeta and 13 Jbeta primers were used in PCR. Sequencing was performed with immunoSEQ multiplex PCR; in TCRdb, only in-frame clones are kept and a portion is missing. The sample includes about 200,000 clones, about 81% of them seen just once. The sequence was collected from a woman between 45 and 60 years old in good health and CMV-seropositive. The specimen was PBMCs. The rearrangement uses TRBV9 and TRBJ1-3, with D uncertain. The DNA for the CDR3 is TGTGCCAGCAGCGTAGGCCAGGCCACTGGAAACACCATATATTTT. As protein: CASSVGQATGNTIYF. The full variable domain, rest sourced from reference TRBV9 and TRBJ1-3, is DSGVTQTPKHLITATGQRVTLRCSPRSGDLSVYWYQQSLDQGLQFLIQYYNGEERAKGNILERFSAQQFPDLHSELNLSSLELGDSALYFCASSVGQATGNTIYFGEGSWLTVV.